This TCR beta chain came from a study of cytomegalovirus exposure and HLA in healthy donors. Study-wide background: Samples from HLA-typed donors yielded approximately 80 million unique TCRs in an early data release.

Germline values: CDR1 SNHLY, CDR2 FYNNEI. The CDR3 runs to 14 residues. Losses at the gene ends were 1 base for V and 2 bases for J; bases not matched to a gene: 0. Notes on this clone: Its antigen is undetermined.

The PCR was carried out with 60 Vbeta primers and 13 Jbeta primers. Only in-frame clones appear in the TCRdb table, and some are missing; sequencing was by immunoSEQ multiplex PCR. The top ten clones hold approximately 4% of a sample with approximately 120,000 clones, 74% of them seen once. Whole-study findings and limits: An analysis that was carried out later associated 16,000 or so TCR beta sequences with HLA alleles at 0.05 false discovery rate.

The TCR comes from a man between 35 and 55 years old in good health and CMV-seropositive. Sequences were obtained from PBMCs. This chain uses TRBV2 with TRBJ2-7; 9 bases fit TRBD1. CDR3 sequence: CASSEGDRAYEQYF. CDR3 DNA sequence: TGTGCCAGCAGTGAAGGGGACAGGGCCTACGAGCAGTACTTC.